Following are 8 T cell receptor beta chains from one sample sequenced in a study of T cell responses to AZD1222 COVID-19 vaccine. Only in-frame clones appear in the TCRdb table, and some are missing; sequencing was by immunoSEQ multiplex PCR. The profile shows 100,000 to 110,000 clones, 88% of them singletons. The sample here was peripheral blood, taken on day 0 of AZD1222 vaccination. The receptors were sampled from an adult in good health.

V usage is TRBV24-1 and J usage is TRBJ1-1; D is undetermined. This CDR3 is 16 amino acids long. CDR1 and CDR2 (germline): KGHDR, SFDVKD. V was shortened by 3 bases and J by 6 bases, with 19 bases between the two germline ends. In nucleotides, the CDR3 is TGTGCCACCAGTGATCCTCGAATCTATTTGGACGCTGAAGCTTTCTTT. Residues: CATSDPRIYLDAEAFF.

This clone was observed a few times. This rearrangement joins TRBV3-1 (or the pseudogene TRBV3-2) to TRBJ2-3; the match to TRBD1 covers 8 bases. CDR1 and CDR2 from the germline V gene are LGHDT and YNNKEL (reference sequence). Losses at the gene ends were 4 bases for V and 4 bases for J; bases not matched to a gene: 7. The CDR3 totals 15 residues. CDR3 sequence reads: CASSPHQGAADTQYF. In nucleotides, the CDR3 is TGTGCCAGCAGCCCCCATCAGGGGGCGGCAGATACGCAGTATTTT.

The rearrangement links TRBV30 to TRBJ1-5, with no clear D. Trimming left V 2 bases short and J 5 bases short, with 10 bases between. Germline CDR1 is GTSNPN and CDR2 is SVGIG (reference sequence). This CDR3 region has 13 residues. For the CDR3, the DNA is TGTGCCTGGAGTTCCCGGATGGATCAGCCCCAGCATTTT. This encodes CAWSSRMDQPQHF.

This clone appeared a few times. J is TRBJ2-3 and V is TRBV7-8, with TRBD2 identical over 7 bases. V lost 0 bases, J lost 9 bases, and 3 bases stayed unmatched. CDR3 length: 13 residues. Germline V gives CDR1 SGHVS, CDR2 FQNEAQ. CDR3 coding DNA: TGTGCCAGCAGCTTAGCTCAACTAGCGACGCAGTATTTT. As protein: CASSLAQLATQYF.

The chain is built from TRBV5-1 and TRBJ1-2; TRBD1 might be the D (5 bases). CDR3 size: 17 residues. Trimming took off 5 bases at V and 3 bases at J, with 23 bases between the two ends. Germline loops: CDR1 SGHRS, CDR2 YFSETQ. The CDR3 loop reads CASRSLRDDDHHYGYTF. The CDR3 DNA is TGCGCCAGCAGGTCTCTCCGGGACGATGACCACCACTATGGCTACACCTTC.

The chain couples TRBV4-1 to TRBJ2-7; D tentatively reads TRBD1 or TRBD2 (7 bases each). The CDR3 totals 15 residues. Germline loops: CDR1 MGHRA, CDR2 YSYEKL. Trimming took 1 base from V and 9 from J, leaving 19 bases between them. CDR3 nucleotides: TGCGCCAGCAGCCAAGGGGGGCGGGAGAGGGGGCGGCAGTACTTC. Protein sequence: CASSQGGRERGRQYF.

The V call is TRBV6-4, the J call TRBJ2-2, with D hard to call. The CDR3 is 14 residues long. The germline CDR1 and CDR2 sequences are MRHNA and SNTAGT. Trimming removed 4 bases from V and 6 bases from J, with 12 bases in between. CDR3 in DNA: TGTGCCAGCAGTGTGGCAGGCGAAGCCGGGGAGCTGTTTTTT. Encoded protein: CASSVAGEAGELFF.

The chain carries TRBV11-3 and TRBJ2-1; maybe TRBD2 (6 bases). CDR1 and CDR2 from the germline V gene are SGHNT and YENEEA. This CDR3 has 16 amino acids. The V gene lost 0 bases and the J gene lost 4 bases, with 13 bases spanning the gap. CDR3 region: CASSLEVASAYNEQFF. The CDR3 DNA follows: TGTGCCAGCAGCTTAGAGGTTGCTAGCGCGTACAATGAGCAGTTCTTC.